These 5 T cell receptor beta chains share one sample of origin, sequenced in a study of blood T cell repertoires in COVID-19. The protocol was immunoSEQ multiplex PCR, while the TCRdb copy is restricted to in-frame clones and leaves out a portion. Here the sample spans about 270,000 clones, just under 85% being singletons. The sample was peripheral blood. The receptors were gathered from a woman between 50 and 59 years old with active or convalescent COVID-19.

This clone occurred once. The rearrangement joins TRBV5-4 to TRBJ1-1; 7 nucleotides align to TRBD1. The CDR3 extends over 11 amino acids. Germline-derived CDR1 and CDR2 are SGHNT and YYREEE (reference sequence). V lost 4 bases and J lost 12; bases outside the gene matches: 6. CDR3 sequence: CASSQGGLTFF. The CDR3 DNA reads as TGTGCCAGCAGCCAGGGGGGCTTAACTTTCTTT.

The chain employs TRBV12-3 or TRBV12-4 and TRBJ2-3, with TRBD1 as a possible D gene (5 bases). V was clipped by 7 bases and J by 0 bases, with 8 bases between them. The CDR3 covers 13 residues. CDR3 nucleotides: TGTGCCAGCACCCGACAGAGCACAGATACGCAGTATTTT. This codes for CASTRQSTDTQYF.

The chain combines TRBV7-8 with TRBJ2-1, with 9 bases identical to TRBD1. The CDR3 is 14 amino acids. Germline CDR1 reads SGHVS; CDR2 reads FQNEAQ. Unmatched junction bases numbered 5, after V lost 3 bases and J lost 8 bases. DNA of the CDR3: TGTGCCAGCAGCTTCTCGGGACAGGGCTATGAGCAGTTCTTC. Translated, it gives CASSFSGQGYEQFF.

The rearrangement joins TRBV19 to TRBJ2-1; 8 bases are shared with TRBD2. This CDR3 has 15 amino acids. Germline CDR1 and CDR2: LNHDA and SQIVND (reference sequence). V lost 5 bases, J lost 3 bases, and 6 bases stayed unmatched. CDR3 residues: CASSPVAGSYNEQFF. CDR3 nucleotide sequence: TGTGCCAGTAGTCCTGTAGCGGGGAGCTACAATGAGCAGTTCTTC.

J is TRBJ1-2 and V is TRBV10-2; tentative D call: TRBD1 (5 bases). The ends were cut back, 7 bases at V and 4 bases at J, with 16 bases in the middle. The CDR3 covers 14 residues. The germline CDR1 and CDR2 sequences are WSHSY and SAAADI. The CDR3 spells CASKSGRWAYGYTF. Here the CDR3 DNA reads TGCGCCAGCAAATCAGGGAGGTGGGCCTATGGCTACACCTTC.